These 27 T cell receptor beta chains share one sample of origin, sequenced in a study of T-cell reconstitution after alpha-beta-depleted transplantation in children. Preparation of the TCRbeta library was carried out with unique molecular identifiers. Each CDR3 protein gets one entry after TCRdb re-called the PCR reads with MiXCR. Altogether about 72,000 distinct CDR3 sequences are present, 7.3% being singletons, with the ten largest covering approximately 2.4%. Material: PBMCs from the stem cell graft donor, obtained from the stem cell graft. All receptors come from a human donor who donated a stem cell graft to a child with acute lymphoblastic leukemia.

The chain uses TRBV3-1 and TRBJ2-2; 8 nucleotides agree with TRBD1. The CDR3 has 15 amino acids. Germline CDR1 LGHDT, CDR2 YNNKEL (reference sequence). V trimming: 3 bases; J trimming: 2 bases; junction bases outside the gene matches: 2. CDR3 nucleotides: TGTGCCAGCAGCCACGACAGGGGAAACACCGGGGAGCTGTTTTTT. Amino acids: CASSHDRGNTGELFF.

The V call is TRBV7-9, the J call TRBJ2-3; 8 nucleotides align to TRBD2. There are 16 residues in the CDR3. The V gene's germline CDR1 is SEHNR and CDR2 FQNEAQ (reference sequence). V lost 5 bases, J lost 0 bases, and 7 bases stayed unmatched. CDR3 DNA: TGTGCCAGCAGCCCGGGGGGGAAACCGAGCACAGATACGCAGTATTTT. Translation: CASSPGGKPSTDTQYF.

This clonotype came up many times. V and J are TRBV9 and TRBJ2-7; 9 positions match TRBD1. The V segment lost 0 bases and the J segment 4 bases; nucleotides outside the gene matches: 5. The germline V gene encodes CDR1 SGDLS and CDR2 YYNGEE. CDR3 length: 15 amino acids. CDR3 loop: CASSVEQGAQYEQYF. The DNA for the CDR3 is TGTGCCAGCAGCGTAGAACAGGGGGCTCAGTACGAGCAGTACTTC.

In its sample, this clonotype was seen many times. The chain combines TRBV6-5 with TRBJ1-2; TRBD1 is a possible D gene (5 bases). CDR1 MNHEY and CDR2 SVGAGI come from the germline V gene. Trimming left V 4 bases short and J 6 bases short, with 9 bases between. The CDR3 extends over 12 amino acids. The CDR3 spells CASSSQGHGYTF. The CDR3 coding sequence is TGTGCCAGCAGTTCTCAGGGTCATGGCTACACCTTC.

Ten or more counts support this clonotype. The chain has TRBV27 and TRBJ1-6, with D uncertain. Trimming pared 2 bases from V and 0 bases from J, leaving 5 bases between. Germline V gene lookup returns CDR1 MNHEY and CDR2 SMNVEV (reference sequence). This CDR3 comprises 15 residues. The CDR3 DNA sequence: TGTGCCAGCAGTTTAACGGGCTCCTATAATTCACCCCTCCACTTT. Encoded protein: CASSLTGSYNSPLHF.

Remarks on this clonotype: This could be a read error, since a much larger clone is one nucleotide away. No conserved phenylalanine or tryptophan is present at the end of the CDR3, so a read error is the likely explanation. The gene calls are TRBV7-9 and TRBJ1-4; perhaps TRBD1 as D (5 bases). Between the trimmed V and J ends, which lost 4 bases and 7 bases, there was a span of 16 bases. Germline lookup yields CDR1 SEHNR and CDR2 FQNEAQ (reference sequence). This CDR3 has 15 amino acids. Written as DNA, the CDR3 is TGTGCCAGCAGCTCTTCGGAGGGACGGAGTGAAAAACTGTTTTTA. Amino acid sequence: CASSSSEGRSEKLFL.

In this sample, this clonotype turned up a few times. The chain joins TRBV11-1 to TRBJ2-3; possibly TRBD2 for D (6 bases). The CDR3 loop spans 13 amino acids. V lost 5 bases, J lost 3 bases, and 9 bases lay in between. The germline V gene encodes CDR1 SGHAT and CDR2 FQDESV (reference sequence). As DNA, the CDR3 is TGTGCCAGCAGCCGTAGCGGAACAGATACGCAGTATTTT. Translated: CASSRSGTDTQYF.

This clonotype was recorded many times. The chain combines TRBV6-5 with TRBJ2-5; TRBD2 aligns across 7 bases. CDR1 is MNHEY and CDR2 is SVGAGI in the germline V gene. With 0 bases clipped from V and 4 bases from J, the junction kept 5 bases outside the gene matches. This CDR3 region has 15 residues. The CDR3 region is CASSYSGGGGETQYF. The DNA of the CDR3 is TGTGCCAGCAGTTACTCGGGTGGCGGGGGAGAGACCCAGTACTTC.

CDR3 sequence: CASSLSTGVNIQYF. The DNA of the CDR3 is TGTGCCAGCAGTTTATCGACAGGGGTGAACATTCAGTACTTC. The J gene is TRBJ2-4, the V gene TRBV28, with 8 positions matching TRBD1. V shed 1 base, J shed 7 bases, and the junction held 3 bases outside the gene matches. Germline V gene data show CDR1 as MDHEN and CDR2 as SYDVKM. This CDR3 has 14 residues.

This clonotype was seen at least ten times. The chain combines TRBV11-2 with TRBJ1-5, with 9 positions matching TRBD1. J was trimmed by 5 bases and V by 5 bases; bases with no gene match: 1. CDR1 SGHAT and CDR2 FQNNGV come from the germline V gene. This CDR3 has 13 amino acids. This CDR3 is CASSRTGDQPQHF. The CDR3 DNA reads as TGTGCCAGCAGCCGGACAGGGGATCAGCCCCAGCATTTT. Supplemented by reference TRBV11-2 and TRBJ1-5, the full variable domain reads EAGVAQSPRYKIIEKRQSVAFWCNPISGHATLYWYQQILGQGPKLLIQFQNNGVVDDSQLPKDRFSAERLKGVDSTLKIQPAKLEDSAVYLCASSRTGDQPQHFGDGTRLSIL.

This clonotype is categorized as medium-sized. The rearrangement joins TRBV20-1 to TRBJ1-1, with TRBD1 as a possible D gene (6 bases). The germline gives CDR1 DFQATT, CDR2 SNEGSKA (reference sequence). The CDR3 is made up of 12 amino acids. This CDR3 is CRVRGGDTEAFF. The CDR3 DNA reads TGCAGGGTCCGAGGGGGGGACACTGAAGCTTTCTTT.

Only a few counts were recorded for this clonotype. The chain carries TRBV5-1 and TRBJ2-7; 7 bases agree with TRBD2. The J segment lost 2 bases and the V segment lost 2 bases, leaving 7 bases of the junction unmatched. The CDR3 length is 15 residues. CDR1 is SGHRS and CDR2 is YFSETQ in the germline V gene. The CDR3 region is CASSFGGRATYEQYF. CDR3 coding DNA: TGCGCCAGCAGCTTTGGTGGGAGGGCCACCTACGAGCAGTACTTC.

V usage is TRBV5-5 and J usage is TRBJ1-1, with unresolved D. In germline, CDR1 is SGHKS, CDR2 YYEKEE (reference sequence). The V end lost 4 bases, the J end lost 1 base, and 11 bases lay between the germline ends. The CDR3 runs to 14 residues. As DNA, the CDR3 is TGTGCCAGCAGCCCCGGGCTCCAGAACACTGAAGCTTTCTTT. This codes for CASSPGLQNTEAFF.

DNA for the CDR3: TGTGCCAGCAGCTTAGAGTCTGGCAGCAGGGCCAATCAGCCCCAGCATTTT. This encodes CASSLESGSRANQPQHF. The genes are TRBV7-8 and TRBJ1-5; D might be TRBD1 (5 bases). V was pared by 1 base and J by 3 bases, with 16 bases between. The germline V gene encodes CDR1 SGHVS and CDR2 FQNEAQ. The CDR3 is 17 residues long.

The chain recombines TRBV12-3 or TRBV12-4 with TRBJ2-1; 13 bases are shared with TRBD2. This CDR3 is built from 16 residues. Trimming at V came to 6 bases and at J to 5 bases, leaving 7 bases not matched to a gene. This CDR3 reads CASSWGLAGRNNEQFF. The DNA of the CDR3 is TGTGCCAGCAGCTGGGGACTAGCGGGGAGAAACAATGAGCAGTTCTTC.

This clonotype has at least ten counts. The chain combines TRBV7-9 with TRBJ2-5, with D maybe TRBD2 (6 bases). Germline V CDR1 and CDR2: SEHNR, FQNEAQ (reference sequence). This CDR3 region has 14 residues. V gave up 1 base and J gave up 2 bases, with 8 bases separating them. In nucleotides, the CDR3 is TGTGCCAGCAGCTTAGAACGGGGGCAAGAGACCCAGTACTTC. This encodes CASSLERGQETQYF.

This clonotype has at least ten counts. This chain connects TRBV12-3 or TRBV12-4 to TRBJ1-4, with D perhaps matching TRBD1 (5 bases). The V end was cut by 6 bases, the J end by 8 bases, with 19 bases between. The CDR3 has 15 residues. CDR3 protein: CASRGSTVYREKLFF. CDR3 sequence (DNA): TGTGCCAGCAGGGGATCGACAGTTTATAGGGAAAAACTGTTTTTT.

This clonotype came up many times. The chain joins TRBV7-2 to TRBJ1-5; 10 bases map to TRBD1. V was clipped by 1 base and J by 6 bases; unmatched bases: 6. The length of the CDR3 is 16 residues. Germline V CDR1 and CDR2: SGHTA, FQGNSA. DNA for the CDR3: TGTGCCAGCAGCTTAGGGACAGGGGGATCGAGTCAGCCCCAGCATTTT. Encoded protein: CASSLGTGGSSQPQHF.

This clonotype came up many times. This chain connects TRBV29-1 to TRBJ2-3; D unresolved. The V and J ends lost 6 bases and 1 base respectively, with 8 bases between them. CDR3 size: 12 residues. Germline V gene data show CDR1 as SQVTM and CDR2 as ANQGSEA. The CDR3 loop is CSVEFGTDTQYF. The CDR3 nucleotides read TGCAGCGTAGAATTCGGCACAGATACGCAGTATTTT.

The V call is TRBV7-8, the J call TRBJ1-5, with 7 nucleotides matching TRBD1. Germline V CDR1 and CDR2: SGHVS, FQNEAQ. V shed 5 bases and J 1 base; nucleotides not matched to a gene: 8. This CDR3 is built from 16 residues. The DNA of the CDR3 is TGTGCCAGCAGCCCAAGGGGGCAGGCCAGCAATCAGCCCCAGCATTTT. Protein sequence: CASSPRGQASNQPQHF.

The chain has TRBV5-1 and TRBJ2-3; D is unclear. V was trimmed by 1 base and J by 2 bases, leaving 11 bases between them. The germline gives CDR1 SGHRS, CDR2 YFSETQ. The CDR3 is 15 residues long. The CDR3, as DNA: TGCGCCAGCAGCTTGCACGACGGCCTCACAGATACGCAGTATTTT. It translates to CASSLHDGLTDTQYF.

This clonotype was seen ten or more times. The CDR3 DNA reads TGCGCCAGCAGACGCGACAGGGGGAACACCGGGGAGCTGTTTTTT. Translation: CASRRDRGNTGELFF. The J gene is TRBJ2-2, the V gene TRBV5-1, with 8 positions matching TRBD1. CDR3 length: 15 amino acids. Germline-derived CDR1 and CDR2 are SGHRS and YFSETQ. J was trimmed by 1 base and V by 5 bases; bases with no gene match: 4.

This clonotype appeared many times. The gene calls are TRBV5-1 and TRBJ1-1; 7 bases map to TRBD1. V trimming: 4 bases; J trimming: 3 bases; junction bases outside the gene matches: 9. The germline V gene has CDR1 SGHRS and CDR2 YFSETQ. There are 15 residues in the CDR3. The CDR3 loop reads CASSPPGQRHTEAFF. CDR3 sequence (DNA): TGCGCCAGCAGCCCTCCGGGACAGCGACACACTGAAGCTTTCTTT.

In this sample, this clonotype turned up many times. The J gene is TRBJ1-1, the V gene TRBV5-1; D might be TRBD1 (5 bases). CDR1 SGHRS and CDR2 YFSETQ come from the germline V gene. Trimming pared 6 bases from V and 5 bases from J, leaving 23 bases between. The CDR3 spans 16 residues. The CDR3 loop reads CASNPSFEGRRTEAFF. CDR3 nucleotide sequence: TGCGCCAGCAACCCGTCCTTTGAGGGGCGTCGGACTGAAGCTTTCTTT.

The gene calls are TRBV28 and TRBJ2-1; 13 nucleotides line up with TRBD2. Germline CDR1 is MDHEN and CDR2 is SYDVKM. V shed 5 bases, J shed 0 bases, and the junction held 13 bases outside the gene matches. The CDR3 has 20 amino acids. CDR3 residues: CASSPDRLAGGLSSYNEQFF. DNA of the CDR3: TGTGCCAGCAGTCCCGACCGACTAGCGGGAGGCCTCAGCTCCTACAATGAGCAGTTCTTC.

In its sample, this clonotype was seen a few times. The chain employs TRBV11-2 and TRBJ2-3; 9 bases are a match to TRBD2. The V gene end was trimmed by 5 bases and the J gene end by 3 bases; junction bases not matched to a gene: 6. In germline, CDR1 is SGHAT, CDR2 FQNNGV. The CDR3 covers 15 residues. In DNA form, the CDR3 reads TGTGCCAGCAGCCCTGGGACTAGCAGGACAGATACGCAGTATTTT. It codes for CASSPGTSRTDTQYF.

A few counts support this clonotype. The J gene is TRBJ2-2, the V gene TRBV2, with D maybe TRBD1 (7 bases). The CDR3 consists of 15 residues. CDR1 and CDR2 from the germline V gene are SNHLY and FYNNEI. The V gene lost 1 base and the J gene lost 5 bases, with 11 bases spanning the gap. DNA for the CDR3: TGTGCCAGCAGTGAAGTCCAGGGGGGAACCGGGGAGCTGTTTTTT. This sequence encodes CASSEVQGGTGELFF.